The TCR beta chain described here comes from a study of Graves' ophthalmopathy and Graves' hyperthyroidism. At the level of the study: Peripheral blood was gathered at first diagnosis, ahead of any treatment whatsoever.

For repertoire sequencing, the TCR beta CDR3 regions were amplified from RNA transcripts. An initial RT-PCR round employing HTBI primers preceded a second-round multiplex PCR. MiXCR, applied by TCRdb to the multiplex PCR reads, yields one record per CDR3 protein. The top ten hold 2.4% of the sample, which has 300,000 to 400,000 distinct CDR3 sequences, about a sixth seen once. The study excluded patients with other autoimmune diseases, uncontrolled infections, pregnancy or lactation. Diagnosis used clinical symptoms, serum thyroxine, TRAb, thyroid ultrasound and orbital computed tomography. This clonotype was observed many times. Its antigen is as yet unknown. Germline V gene sequence: CDR1 SGHTA, CDR2 FQGNSA. After removal of 5 bases from V and 4 bases from J, the junction contained 8 bases not matched to a gene. The CDR3 covers 16 residues. Notes on the study in general: Blood shared most expanded thyroid clonotypes above 0.001 frequency.

The sample comprised peripheral blood. The chain has TRBV7-2 and TRBJ2-2; TRBD1 aligns across 9 bases. The receptor was derived from an adult woman with stable Graves' hyperthyroidism. Here the CDR3 DNA reads TGTGCCAGCAGCCCAAGGACAGGGGACGCCACCGGGGAGCTGTTTTTT. It translates to CASSPRTGDATGELFF.